This T cell receptor (beta chain) emerged from a study of post-analysis software for immune sequencing data. Study-level results: TRBV segments more frequent in patients than in controls numbered five and included TRBV5-6, TRBV5-1 and TRBV20-1.

The TCR beta cDNA libraries contained unique molecular identifiers. TCRdb re-analysed the PCR reads in MiXCR, keeping a single row per CDR3 protein. The sample has around 400,000 distinct CDR3 sequences, around 37% seen once; the top ten hold 13%. The length of the CDR3 is 11 residues. Germline V gene sequence: CDR1 DFQATT, CDR2 SNEGSKA (reference sequence). As concerns this clonotype: What it binds is unknown.

The sequenced sample consisted of blood. The TCR originated in a girl aged 5-17 years with multiple sclerosis. V is TRBV20-1 and J is TRBJ2-7; D is perhaps TRBD1 (6 bases). The J call may be mistaken, given a closer DNA end match to TRBJ2-5. CDR3 residues: CSAPQGETQYF. CDR3 nucleotide sequence: TGCAGTGCTCCCCAGGGGGAGACCCAGTACTTC.